These 20 T cell receptor beta chains were all obtained from the same sample, sequenced in a study of T cell repertoires in cytomegalovirus infection. TCRdb itself ran the reads through MiXCR, one entry per CDR3 protein. The table has over 450,000 distinct CDR3 sequences, 11% seen once. The sample taken for sequencing was PBMCs. Source of these receptors: a human donor in good health (CMV status not recorded). Some clones in this sample may be carry-over from other donors' samples.

In this sample, this clonotype turned up many times. The gene calls are TRBV6-1 and TRBJ2-3; 8 nucleotides agree with TRBD1. Germline CDR1 is MNHNS and CDR2 is SASEGT. V dropped 7 bases and J dropped 2; count of bases not matched to a gene: 8. The CDR3 totals 15 residues. In DNA form, the CDR3 reads TGTGCCAGCACCTACCGGGACAGGAACACAGATACGCAGTATTTT. Its translation is CASTYRDRNTDTQYF.

The chain is built from TRBV20-1 and TRBJ2-1; 7 bases fit TRBD2. The CDR3 has 16 amino acids. Germline CDR1 and CDR2: DFQATT and SNEGSKA (reference sequence). Losses at the gene ends were 0 bases for V and 2 bases for J; bases not matched to a gene: 7. The CDR3 region has the DNA TGCAGTGCTAGAGATCGGCTAGCGGTTACCTACAATGAGCAGTTCTTC. It translates to CSARDRLAVTYNEQFF.

V usage is TRBV29-1 and J usage is TRBJ2-4, with D perhaps TRBD1 or TRBD2 (5 bases each). The germline V gene encodes CDR1 SQVTM and CDR2 ANQGSEA. The CDR3 has 13 residues. Trimming stripped 3 bases from V and 4 bases from J, with 10 bases between. The CDR3 reads CSVEDGAKNIQYF. CDR3 DNA: TGCAGCGTTGAGGACGGGGCGAAAAACATTCAGTACTTC.

This clonotype was seen many times. V and J are TRBV27 and TRBJ2-7; D assignment may be TRBD1 or TRBD2 (5 bases each). The length of the CDR3 is 13 residues. The V and J ends lost 2 bases and 5 bases respectively, with 10 bases between them. Germline-derived CDR1 and CDR2 are MNHEY and SMNVEV (reference sequence). The CDR3 loop reads CASSLGLGDEQYF. The CDR3 coding sequence is TGTGCCAGCAGTTTAGGTTTGGGGGACGAGCAGTACTTC.

This clonotype was observed many times. CDR3: CASSVTRAEAFF. For the CDR3, the DNA is TGTGCCAGCAGCGTAACAAGGGCTGAAGCTTTCTTT. The chain is built from TRBV6-1 and TRBJ1-1; no clear D. Trimming removed 6 bases at V and 6 bases at J, with 11 bases between. Germline loops: CDR1 MNHNS, CDR2 SASEGT. The CDR3 has 12 residues.

This clonotype was counted at least ten times. V usage is TRBV11-3 and J usage is TRBJ2-7; either TRBD1 or TRBD2 may fit D (5 bases each). The CDR3 runs to 14 residues. Looked up from germline, CDR1 is SGHNT and CDR2 is YENEEA. V was clipped by 5 bases and J by 3 bases, with 14 bases between them. In DNA, the CDR3 is TGTGCCAGCAGCCCTCGGGACCGATTCTACGAGCAGTACTTC. The encoded protein is CASSPRDRFYEQYF.

This clonotype was counted many times. The junction does not match germline at one end; this may be a read error. V is TRBV11-2 and J is TRBJ1-1; perhaps TRBD1 as D (6 bases). The CDR3 has 15 amino acids. Germline lookup yields CDR1 SGHAT and CDR2 FQNNGV. The CDR3 spells CASSLRAGTPTDAFF. CDR3 in DNA: TGTGCCAGCAGCTTAAGGGCCGGGACACCCACTGACGCTTTCTTT.

This clonotype has a count of ten or more. V gene TRBV24-1 combines with J gene TRBJ2-3; D gene ambiguous. The CDR3 totals 14 residues. Looked up from germline, CDR1 is KGHDR and CDR2 is SFDVKD. Between the trimmed V and J ends, which lost 4 bases and 2 bases, there was a span of 9 bases. The CDR3 loop is CATSDARYTDTQYF. In DNA form, the CDR3 reads TGTGCCACCAGTGACGCCCGCTACACAGATACGCAGTATTTT.

This clonotype was seen more than once but under ten times. The chain employs TRBV29-1 and TRBJ2-7, with D unresolved. Germline values: CDR1 SQVTM, CDR2 ANQGSEA. Between the trimmed V and J ends, which lost 6 bases and 9 bases, there was a span of 15 bases. This CDR3 contains 11 residues. The chain's CDR3 is CSVATDGGQYF. Here the CDR3 DNA reads TGCAGCGTCGCAACCGATGGTGGGCAGTACTTC.

Many counts were recorded for this clonotype. V usage is TRBV7-9 and J usage is TRBJ2-3, with 11 bases that match TRBD2. Losses at the gene ends were 5 bases for V and 5 bases for J; bases not matched to a gene: 18. The CDR3 consists of 19 residues. Per germline, CDR1 SEHNR and CDR2 FQNEAQ (reference sequence). The DNA of the CDR3 is TGTGCCAGCAGCGCACGATACGCTAGCGGGGGGCGGTCCGGAGATACGCAGTATTTT. This gives the protein CASSARYASGGRSGDTQYF.

The V and J genes are TRBV20-1 and TRBJ1-1; D remains unclear. This CDR3 comprises 15 residues. Germline assignment: CDR1 DFQATT and CDR2 SNEGSKA (reference sequence). Trimming removed 1 base at V and 1 base at J, with 13 bases between. The chain's CDR3 is CSARGHLQGNTEAFF. The CDR3, as DNA: TGCAGTGCTAGAGGCCACCTCCAAGGGAACACTGAAGCTTTCTTT.

The rearrangement uses TRBV4-2 and TRBJ2-5; TRBD1 might be the D (6 bases). Germline V lookup: CDR1 LGHNA, CDR2 YNFKEQ. The length of the CDR3 is 17 residues. Trimming left V 0 bases short and J 4 bases short, with 18 bases between. The CDR3 region is CASSQDLGTIGGETQYF. Here the CDR3 DNA reads TGTGCCAGCAGCCAAGATCTAGGAACGATAGGGGGAGAGACCCAGTACTTC.

This clonotype occurred many times. This chain links TRBV19 with TRBJ1-2, with D unclear. The CDR3 is 13 amino acids. Trimming removed 1 base at V and 8 bases at J, with 11 bases between. Germline loops: CDR1 LNHDA, CDR2 SQIVND (reference sequence). The CDR3 region has the DNA TGTGCCAGTAGTATAGGAGGCGTTCTCGGCTACACCTTC. Translating gives CASSIGGVLGYTF.

V and J are TRBV20-1 and TRBJ1-5; TRBD1 is a possible D gene (6 bases). The length of the CDR3 is 14 residues. Trimming shortened V by 6 bases and J by 2 bases, and 14 bases separated the two germline ends. CDR1 DFQATT and CDR2 SNEGSKA come from the germline V gene (reference sequence). CDR3 sequence (DNA): TGCAGTGCAAGGGGGGCCAGCGGCAATCAGCCCCAGCATTTT. Amino acid sequence: CSARGASGNQPQHF.

J is TRBJ2-7 and V is TRBV5-5; weak D call: TRBD2 (6 bases). The germline CDR1 and CDR2 sequences are SGHKS and YYEKEE (reference sequence). Trimming removed 2 bases from V and 1 base from J, with 16 bases in between. The CDR3 extends over 16 amino acids. CDR3: CASSLREAGVSYEQYF. The CDR3 region has the DNA TGTGCCAGCAGCTTACGGGAAGCGGGTGTTTCCTACGAGCAGTACTTC.

The table lists this clonotype with many counts. The rearrangement joins TRBV5-1 to TRBJ1-5; possibly TRBD1 for D (5 bases). Trimming removed 4 bases from V and 5 bases from J, with 10 bases in between. From germline, CDR1 is SGHRS and CDR2 YFSETQ. This CDR3 region has 13 residues. CDR3 DNA: TGCGCCAGCAGCCAGCGGGGGGATCAGCCCCAGCATTTT. The encoded protein is CASSQRGDQPQHF.

The V call is TRBV5-1, the J call TRBJ2-2, with 7 bases that match TRBD2. The CDR3 has 14 residues. Germline V gives CDR1 SGHRS, CDR2 YFSETQ. J lost 4 bases, V lost 6 bases, and 6 bases had no gene match. The CDR3 here is CASMFRTSTGELFF. DNA for the CDR3: TGCGCCAGCATGTTCCGGACTAGCACCGGGGAGCTGTTTTTT.

The table lists this clonotype with many counts. The chain's CDR3 is CASSQGGPGTGVPLTQYF. The DNA for the CDR3 is TGTGCCAGCAGCCAGGGTGGGCCCGGGACAGGGGTTCCCCTTACGCAGTATTTT. The chain has TRBV4-2 and TRBJ2-3, with TRBD1 identical over 10 bases. The CDR3 is 18 amino acids. Unmatched junction bases numbered 17, after V lost 3 bases and J lost 8 bases. Germline loops: CDR1 LGHNA, CDR2 YNFKEQ.

In this sample, this clonotype turned up many times. V and J are TRBV6-1 and TRBJ2-3, with D unclear. CDR1 MNHNS and CDR2 SASEGT come from the germline V gene. The CDR3 spans 12 residues. V lost 8 bases and J 5 bases, leaving 11 bases between the germline ends. The CDR3 spells CASRRFVDTQYF. DNA for the CDR3: TGTGCCAGCCGCCGATTTGTAGATACGCAGTATTTT.

This clonotype was detected many times. V gene TRBV6-6 combines with J gene TRBJ1-5, with D possibly matching TRBD1 (6 bases). With 0 bases removed from V and 7 bases from J, the gap between germline ends came to 13 bases. CDR3 length equals 15 residues. The germline V gene has CDR1 MNHNY and CDR2 SVGAGI (reference sequence). The CDR3 region is CASSYSTGARQPQHF. The CDR3 DNA sequence: TGTGCCAGCAGTTACTCGACGGGGGCGAGACAGCCCCAGCATTTT.